Each of the 30 T cell receptor beta chains below was sequenced from the same sample in a study of T-cell reconstitution after alpha-beta-depleted transplantation in children. A TCRbeta library incorporating unique molecular identifiers was prepared. Each CDR3 protein is one row after TCRdb ran MiXCR on the PCR reads. Among approximately 640,000 distinct CDR3 sequences, approximately 17% were seen once, and the ten largest hold 1.1%. The material was PBMCs from the stem cell graft donor, obtained from the stem cell graft. The receptors were gathered from a human donor who donated a stem cell graft to a child with acute myeloid leukemia.

This clonotype was picked up a small number of times. This chain links TRBV12-3 or TRBV12-4 with TRBJ2-7, with D possibly called TRBD1 or TRBD2 (5 bases each). The CDR3 contains 13 residues. V lost 2 bases to trimming and J lost 6 bases, with 11 bases between them. CDR3 amino acids: CASSLSRGVEQYF. The DNA of the CDR3 is TGTGCCAGCAGTTTAAGTCGGGGCGTCGAGCAGTACTTC.

The CDR3 protein is CASSHDGEQYV. The CDR3 coding sequence is TGTGCCAGCAGTCACGATGGAGAGCAGTACGTC. The chain recombines TRBV6-2 or TRBV6-3 with TRBJ2-7; D call uncertain. Deletions cut 5 bases from V and 7 bases from J, with 9 bases between. Germline CDR1 is MNHEY and CDR2 is SVGEGT. The CDR3 totals 11 residues.

The J gene is TRBJ2-7, the V gene TRBV12-3 or TRBV12-4; tentatively, D is TRBD1 (6 bases). The CDR3 length is 13 residues. The ends were cut back, 3 bases at V and 3 bases at J, with 9 bases in the middle. The CDR3 DNA reads as TGTGCCAGCAGTTTTGAGACAGGCTACGAGCAGTACGTC. This codes for CASSFETGYEQYV.

The genes are TRBV11-2 and TRBJ2-7, with TRBD1 matching over 11 bases. The CDR3 has 13 amino acids. Germline loops: CDR1 SGHAT, CDR2 FQNNGV. The junction had 7 bases not matched to a gene; V was cut back by 9 bases and J by 6 bases. The CDR3 DNA reads TGTGCCAGTCGCGGACAGGGGGCAGTCGAGCAGTACGTC. Translating gives CASRGQGAVEQYV.

In its sample, this clonotype was seen a few times. The chain recombines TRBV7-6 with TRBJ2-5; D is perhaps TRBD1 (5 bases). V lost 7 bases, J lost 4 bases, and 13 bases lay in between. This CDR3 has 13 residues. Germline V CDR1 and CDR2: SGHVS, FNYEAQ. The CDR3 DNA reads TGTGCCAGCACTCCCAGTGGGGCAGAGACCCAGTACTTC. It specifies CASTPSGAETQYF.

The chain combines TRBV29-1 with TRBJ2-3; tentatively, D is TRBD2 (6 bases). The V gene lost 4 bases and the J gene lost 2 bases, with 16 bases spanning the gap. In germline, CDR1 is SQVTM, CDR2 ANQGSEA. This CDR3 is 15 amino acids long. The CDR3 here is CSVGDSGPNTDTQYF. Written as DNA, the CDR3 is TGCAGCGTTGGGGACTCGGGACCCAACACAGATACGCAGTATTTT.

The chain recombines TRBV30 with TRBJ1-4; D remains unclear. Looked up from germline, CDR1 is GTSNPN and CDR2 is SVGIG (reference sequence). This CDR3 region has 13 residues. V lost 0 bases and J 3 bases, leaving 5 bases between the germline ends. The CDR3 nucleotides read TGTGCCTGGAGTGTAACAGCTAATGAAAAACTGTTTTTT. This translates into CAWSVTANEKLFF.

V usage is TRBV5-6 and J usage is TRBJ1-2; D gene unclear. V was clipped by 4 bases and J by 0 bases, with 13 bases between them. This CDR3 spans 15 amino acids. CDR1 is SGHDT, CDR2 YYEEEE, per germline. CDR3: CASSPAKAPNYGYTF. CDR3 nucleotide sequence: TGTGCCAGCAGCCCCGCCAAGGCCCCTAACTATGGCTACACCTTC.

In DNA, the CDR3 is TGTGCCACCAGCAGTGCCAGGCGCGACGAGCAGTACGTC. As protein: CATSSARRDEQYV. The chain combines TRBV15 with TRBJ2-7; D gene unclear. Trimming left V 3 bases short and J 5 bases short, with 11 bases between. In germline, CDR1 is LNHNV, CDR2 YYDKDF (reference sequence). CDR3 length equals 13 residues.

This clonotype showed up many times. The chain carries TRBV10-3 and TRBJ2-1; D possibly corresponds to TRBD2 (5 bases). The V gene's germline CDR1 is ENHRY and CDR2 SYGVKD. There are 10 residues in the CDR3. The CDR3 protein is CDTSGNEQFF. The DNA of the CDR3 is TGTGACACATCGGGAAATGAGCAGTTCTTC.

This clonotype has only a few counts. The V call is TRBV21-1, the J call TRBJ1-3; TRBD1 is taken as the D call from the table, unchecked against the DNA. TRBV21-1 is marked as a pseudogene. The CDR3 loop spans 16 amino acids. The CDR3 sequence is CASSQGTPYSGNTIYF. The CDR3 nucleotides are TGTGCCAGCAGCCAGGGGACTCCGTACTCTGGAAACACCATATATTTT.

This clonotype was found many times. The rearrangement links TRBV7-6 to TRBJ1-4, with D maybe TRBD1 (5 bases). Germline lookup yields CDR1 SGHVS and CDR2 FNYEAQ. V was clipped by 0 bases and J by 4 bases, with 9 bases between them. This CDR3 spans 15 amino acids. The CDR3 spells CASSLAGRVNEKLFF. The CDR3 coding sequence is TGTGCCAGCAGCTTAGCCGGCAGGGTTAATGAAAAACTGTTTTTT.

The chain carries TRBV5-5 and TRBJ2-7; D might be TRBD2 (5 bases). V lost 4 bases and J lost 3, with 14 bases in between. CDR1 and CDR2 from the germline V gene are SGHKS and YYEKEE (reference sequence). CDR3 length equals 14 residues. The CDR3 nucleotides read TGTGCCAGCAGCCCGCCCGGAGGCCTCTACGAGCAGTACGTC. Amino acid sequence: CASSPPGGLYEQYV.

The rearrangement joins TRBV5-1 to TRBJ1-5; 7 bases are shared with TRBD1. Trimming took 4 bases from V and 3 from J; bases not matched to a gene: 4. Germline V gives CDR1 SGHRS, CDR2 YFSETQ. The CDR3 covers 14 residues. DNA of the CDR3: TGCGCCAGCAGCGAAGGGACAGCCAATCAGCCCCAGCATTTT. Translating it yields CASSEGTANQPQHF.

Comment on this clonotype: Its ends do not fully match the called genes, so a read error is possible. The rearrangement uses TRBV4-3 and TRBJ2-3; no reliable D call. This CDR3 region has 14 residues. Germline V lookup: CDR1 LGHNA, CDR2 YSLEER. CDR3 in DNA: TGCGCCAGCAGCCAAGAACGCAACACAGATACGCACTATTTT. It codes for CASSQERNTDTHYF.

The sample holds many counts of this clonotype. The rearrangement uses TRBV29-1 and TRBJ2-5, with 12 bases identical to TRBD2. Germline V gene lookup returns CDR1 SQVTM and CDR2 ANQGSEA. Unmatched junction bases numbered 12, after V lost 1 base and J lost 3 bases. The CDR3 has 18 residues. In nucleotides, the CDR3 is TGCAGCGTTGAAGGACTAGCGGGGGTTTATGGGGGCGAAGAGACCCAGTACTTC. Its protein is CSVEGLAGVYGGEETQYF.

This clonotype occurred many times. The genes are TRBV5-5 and TRBJ2-6, with unresolved D. CDR1 and CDR2 from the germline V gene are SGHKS and YYEKEE (reference sequence). The germline V and J ends were trimmed by 5 bases and 2 bases, with 5 bases remaining between them. The CDR3 is made up of 13 amino acids. The CDR3 sequence: CASRAAGANVLTF. The CDR3 DNA follows: TGTGCCAGCAGGGCAGCTGGGGCCAACGTCCTGACTTTC.

The CDR3 reads CATRQNSPLHF. CDR3 coding DNA: TGTGCCACACGACAGAATTCACCCCTCCACTTT. This sequence joins TRBV28 and TRBJ1-6, with TRBD1 as a possible D gene (5 bases). Trimming pared 10 bases from V and 7 bases from J, leaving 8 bases between. The CDR3 totals 11 residues. The germline gives CDR1 MDHEN, CDR2 SYDVKM.

This clonotype was detected many times. The genes are TRBV20-1 and TRBJ2-3; 14 bases are shared with TRBD2. The germline V gene has CDR1 DFQATT and CDR2 SNEGSKA (reference sequence). J lost 7 bases, V lost 2 bases, and 8 bases had no gene match. The CDR3 totals 16 residues. The CDR3 DNA sequence: TGCAGTGCTAGACCCACGACTAGCGGGGGGGGTAATACGCAGTATTTT. Translating it yields CSARPTTSGGGNTQYF.

This clonotype was seen ten or more times. The V call is TRBV20-1, the J call TRBJ2-1, with 8 bases that match TRBD2. V lost 1 base and J lost 0; bases outside the gene matches: 5. This CDR3 comprises 16 residues. Per the germline V gene, CDR1 is DFQATT and CDR2 is SNEGSKA (reference sequence). The CDR3 sequence: CSARAGSGGSYNEQFF. The CDR3 region has the DNA TGCAGTGCTAGAGCGGGCAGCGGGGGCTCCTACAATGAGCAGTTCTTC.

The chain uses TRBV12-2 and TRBJ1-2; the table's D call of TRBD1 was not tested on the DNA. TRBV12-2 is a documented pseudogene. The CDR3 covers 17 residues. CDR3 nucleotides: TGTGCAAGTCGCTTAACGACAGGGGAGGAGGCTAACTATGGCTACACCTTC. Its translation is CASRLTTGEEANYGYTF.

This clonotype was picked up a small number of times. The V gene is TRBV7-9, the J gene TRBJ1-4; D is uncertain. This CDR3 has 15 residues. V was clipped by 5 bases and J by 5 bases, with 15 bases between them. Germline CDR1 is SEHNR and CDR2 is FQNEAQ (reference sequence). In nucleotides, the CDR3 is TGTGCCAGCAGCGCGCCGGGGATTCAAAATGAAAAACTGTTTTTT. Translation: CASSAPGIQNEKLFF.

This clonotype was recorded at least ten times. The chain recombines TRBV15 with TRBJ1-1, with 8 positions matching TRBD1. The CDR3 is made up of 14 amino acids. Unmatched junction bases numbered 2, after V lost 5 bases and J lost 0 bases. In germline, CDR1 is LNHNV, CDR2 YYDKDF (reference sequence). The CDR3 DNA follows: TGTGCCACCAGCGAGGACAGGGTGAACACTGAAGCTTTCTTT. It specifies CATSEDRVNTEAFF.

The V gene is TRBV6-5, the J gene TRBJ2-5; D remains unclear. Germline V gene data show CDR1 as MNHEY and CDR2 as SVGAGI. This CDR3 has 16 amino acids. V lost 0 bases to trimming and J lost 0 bases, with 11 bases between them. CDR3 region: CASSYSSAPYQETQYF. CDR3 DNA sequence: TGTGCCAGCAGTTACTCTTCAGCGCCGTACCAAGAGACCCAGTACTTC.

This clonotype was counted a few times. This chain uses TRBV7-2 with TRBJ1-5; D remains unclear. V shed 5 bases and J shed 3 bases, with 11 bases lying between them. CDR3 size: 14 residues. Germline values: CDR1 SGHTA, CDR2 FQGNSA. This CDR3 reads CASSIGRFNQPQHF. The CDR3, as DNA: TGTGCCAGCAGCATAGGGCGGTTCAATCAGCCCCAGCATTTT.

The table lists this clonotype with many counts. V usage is TRBV20-1 and J usage is TRBJ2-5; D is ambiguous. The CDR3 runs to 13 residues. The V gene lost 5 bases and the J gene lost 2 bases, with 12 bases spanning the gap. Germline CDR1 reads DFQATT; CDR2 reads SNEGSKA (reference sequence). CDR3 region: CSARIWAQETQYF. The CDR3, as DNA: TGCAGTGCTCGCATATGGGCGCAAGAGACCCAGTACTTC.

There are a few counts of this clonotype. The V gene is TRBV5-1, the J gene TRBJ1-5, with D maybe TRBD1 (6 bases). The CDR3 is 16 residues long. From germline, CDR1 is SGHRS and CDR2 YFSETQ. Trimming took off 2 bases at V and 0 bases at J, with 12 bases between the two ends. As DNA, the CDR3 is TGCGCCAGCAGCTTCGGGGGGCCTTATAGCAATCAGCCCCAGCATTTT. Amino acid sequence: CASSFGGPYSNQPQHF.

This clonotype was counted between two and nine times. V gene TRBV12-3 or TRBV12-4 combines with J gene TRBJ2-3; 7 nucleotides line up with TRBD2. The junction had 3 bases not matched to a gene; V was cut back by 8 bases and J by 1 base. The CDR3 sequence is 13 residues long. The CDR3 DNA sequence: TGTGCCAGCTTAGCGGGTCGCACAGATACGCAGTATTTT. Amino acid sequence: CASLAGRTDTQYF.

CDR3 coding DNA: TGCAGTGCTCGCAAGCGCCAATCTTACGAGCAGTACGTC. The encoded protein is CSARKRQSYEQYV. The chain couples TRBV20-1 to TRBJ2-7; D uncertain. This CDR3 has 13 amino acids. Germline values: CDR1 DFQATT, CDR2 SNEGSKA (reference sequence). The V gene lost 5 bases and the J gene lost 4 bases, with 15 bases spanning the gap.

This clonotype was counted at least ten times. The J gene is TRBJ2-7, the V gene TRBV7-9, with D tentatively TRBD1 (7 bases). The CDR3 totals 15 residues. Trimming removed 3 bases from V and 2 bases from J, with 14 bases in between. Germline-derived CDR1 and CDR2 are SEHNR and FQNEAQ (reference sequence). For the CDR3, the DNA is TGTGCCAGCAGCTTTGCCCAGGGGGGAACCTACGAGCAGTACTTC. The encoded protein is CASSFAQGGTYEQYF. Together with reference TRBV7-9 and TRBJ2-7, the CDR3 gives the full variable domain: DTGVSQNPRHKITKRGQNVTFRCDPISEHNRLYWYRQTLGQGPEFLTYFQNEAQLEKSRLLSDRFSAERPKGSFSTLEIQRTEQGDSAMYLCASSFAQGGTYEQYFGPGTRLTVT.